Sequencing of this T cell receptor (beta chain) was carried out in a study of blood T cells in healthy people across ages (dated by TCRdb to between 2015 and 2016). About the full investigation: In model experiments, template switching captured roughly one uniquely barcoded TCR beta cDNA molecule for every two T cells. The study measured age-related changes in TCR beta repertoire diversity using deep sequencing normalized with unique cDNA molecular identifiers. The donors were divided into four age groups: young (average around 15 years), middle-aged (under 40), aged (around 67) and long-lived (nearly 85). To avoid experimental bias, donors of different ages were randomly spread across the sequencing lanes. The study analyzed two additional independent replicas of 1 million unique cDNA reads from the same blood draw for two donors, one aged 18 to 29 and one aged 80 or older. Beyond this particular receptor, the publication reports: Conclusive comparison of naive and antigen-experienced compartments was prevented by the profiling of bulk unsorted PBMCs. Compared with the aged group, the long-lived group had more naive CD4+ T cells, fewer expanded clones and increased TCR diversity, a pattern suggesting age selection. Observed TCR beta diversity per million T cells fell roughly linearly with age, and a significant reduction was already apparent by age around 40. A strong correlation was found between observed TCR beta diversity and the percentage of naive T cells measured by flow cytometry. Donor CMV infection status was unknown, potentially confounding age-related changes in expanded clonotypes. Total diversity estimates from one million sequenced T cells were considered lower bounds and underestimates.

The library was prepared using 5' RACE. TCRdb lists the instrument as Illumina HiSeq 2500. The second PCR ran for about 6 to 11 cycles and used a J-beta primer mix along with a sample-barcoded 5' primer. A template-switch 5' adaptor carrying 12 random nucleotides introduced a unique molecular identifier onto each TCR beta cDNA molecule. Each sample yielded at least 2.5 million CDR3-containing paired-end reads. The Mint cDNA synthesis kit, primed by a TRBC-specific oligonucleotide, was used to synthesize first-strand cDNA from all RNA. All cDNA was treated with uracil-DNA glycosylase and then went through a first 18-cycle PCR with the universal primers M1SS and BC2_uni_R. Turning to the authors' computational methods: For normalization, 1 million high-quality reads were randomly selected from each sample, with every read carrying a distinct molecular identifier. Reads with shared molecular identifiers were discarded instead of being binned into consensus sequences. MiTCR, with a Q25 quality threshold and the strictest error-elimination algorithm, was used for CDR3 identification, clonotype clustering and error correction. A nonparametric unseen species model with Euler transformation was used to estimate a lower bound on total TCR beta diversity. TCRdb itself trimmed the public reads at Q25 with fastp, ran MiXCR and retained productive beta chains. Records with the same CDR3 protein are collapsed into one entry carrying the most frequent genes and DNA. TCRdb's processing, not the authors' own work, is the source of the V and J calls. The sample data list more than 650,000 distinct CDR3 sequences, and roughly 50% of these were observed just once. Together, the top ten hold around 41% of the sample.

For this chain, trimming is 4 bases at the V end and 6 bases at the J end, and the number of junction bases without a gene match is 9. The germline V gene specifies SGDLS as CDR1 and YYNGEE as CDR2. The CDR3 measures 14 amino acids from cysteine to phenylalanine. Of all the DNA, just the CDR3 is kept, 42 bases in frame from base 1. Donors were 30 to 45 systemically healthy Caucasian individuals from Russia aged about 6 to 100 years. Each donor gave ten milliliters of peripheral blood, collected into EDTA-treated Vacutainer tubes. Ficoll-Paque density-gradient centrifugation was used to isolate PBMCs, with at least 7 million per sample. Trizol reagent was used to extract total RNA from the PBMCs, yielding at least 6 micrograms per sample. The percentages of naive CD45RAhigh/CD27high T cells were determined by flow cytometry on a PBMC aliquot from every donor. Details on this clonotype: Its specific antigen is unknown. No per-base quality is available; no much larger clone lies one base away.

Material: blood. The sequence was obtained from an elderly man in good health. The chain joins TRBV9 to TRBJ1-2; 7 central bases correspond to TRBD1. The sequenced DNA: TGTGCCAGCAGCTCCGGAATCAGGGGGAATGGCTACACCTTC. Its coded protein is CASSSGIRGNGYTF.